This T cell receptor (beta chain) was captured by sequencing in a study of blood T cells in healthy people across ages. A second about 7 to 12 cycle PCR used barcoded and J-beta primers. MiXCR, run by TCRdb on the 5' RACE reads, gives a single entry per CDR3 protein. The sample gives 750,000 to 850,000 distinct CDR3 sequences, roughly 25% of which show up once; approximately 3.7% is in the top ten. The CDR3 is 13 residues long. Germline V CDR1 and CDR2: SQVTM, ANQGSEA. These data were also reused for a study on T cells of mothers and their children. That investigation notes: Slightly higher, non-significant overlap characterized related mother-child pairs relative to unrelated pairs.

The sequenced sample consisted of blood. The chain has TRBV29-1 and TRBJ2-5, with D tentatively TRBD1 (5 bases). The closer fit of TRBJ2-7 to the DNA end suggests the J call may be wrong. This clonotype was sampled from a boy between 5 and 17 years old in good health. CDR3 nucleotide sequence: TGCAGCGTTGAATTTTTAGGGGCCTACGAGCAGTACTTC. Protein sequence: CSVEFLGAYEQYF.